This entry describes one T cell receptor beta chain. This receptor's antigen is unknown. One base away there is no much larger clone; base qualities are not given. CDR1 and CDR2 (LGHDT, YNNKEL) derive from the germline V gene (reference sequence). The cysteine opens and the phenylalanine closes a CDR3 of 15 amino acids. Only the CDR3 part of the read is kept: 45 bases, read in frame from the first base. For this chain, trimming is 4 bases at the V end and 0 bases at the J end, and the number of junction bases without a gene match is 1. The CDR3 regions of human TCRbeta chains were subjected to immunosequencing. The study's own analysis went as follows. TCRs in the repertoires were matched against a reference library of SARS-CoV-2-specific TCRs that had been generated with the MIRA antigen-specificity platform. Breadth was defined as the fraction of unique TCRs that were SARS-CoV-2-associated, and depth was defined as the fraction of total T cells that were SARS-CoV-2-associated. Each spike-specific TCR was assigned to its reactive spike region and to a CD4 or CD8 class using the MIRA data. Log10-transformed breadth and depth values were compared by one-way ANOVA with Sidak's multiple comparisons tests. TCRdb provides this immuneACCESS table in a form limited to in-frame rearrangements. Some clones are lacking; in checked studies, under half of them reflect an unresolved V gene, and why the rest are absent is not known. Clone size and V and J calls were adopted from that table, with D and trimming inferred from the DNA. Counted in this sample were 140,000 or so clones; around nine tenths of them appeared once. The ten biggest clones cover approximately 4.5% of the sample.

These data originate in a study of T cell responses to AZD1222 COVID-19 vaccine (dated by TCRdb to 2020 to 2023). In the study overall: AZD1222 recipients with second doses at about 4 weeks or about 12 weeks were pooled, because spike-specific TCR depth and breadth did not differ between schedules. TCR sequencing covered over 230 trial participants: some 210 given two doses of AZD1222 and 26 given two doses of MenACWY control vaccine. Trial participants were enrolled by age into subgroups of 18-55, 56-69 and 70-plus years, and about 150, 27 and 61 TCR-sequenced participants, respectively, were included in these subgroups.

Explained via the paper, the time point label denotes: baseline before first vaccination. Vaccinee samples came from UK trials COV001 and COV002, including a single-blind randomized controlled phase 2/3 trial of AZD1222 (ChAdOx1 nCoV-19) in healthy adults. For TCRbeta chain sequencing, PBMC samples were collected from trial participants at day 0 and at day 28 after the second dose. What the authors observed across the whole study: Epitopes outside the regions mutated in the B.1.351 and B.1.1.7 variants were reportedly recognized by nearly half of the unique spike-specific TCRs. After two AZD1222 doses, spike-specific TCR breadth and depth were significantly higher than at day 0 and than in MenACWY recipients. In the small 56-69-year group, the increase in depth fell short of significance, most likely because of low power. Because no samples from the day 14 peak response were available, repertoires could be characterized only after the peak T cell response. Participants were mostly white British, with more females than males. The authors suggested clonal diversity may have been underestimated. Conclusions about previously exposed vaccinees are limited because only five to seven AZD1222 recipients were SARS-CoV-2 seropositive at baseline. CD4 TCRs associated with the vaccine covered the entire spike protein, and the dominant responses were in regions 160-218 and 743-854.

Material: peripheral blood, obtained on day 0 of AZD1222 vaccination. This chain is built from TRBV3-1 (or the pseudogene TRBV3-2) and TRBJ2-3; 10 of the junction bases match TRBD2. This TCR derives from an adult in good health. The CDR3 here reads CASSPSGRSTDTQYF. The DNA is as follows: TGTGCCAGCAGCCCTAGCGGGAGAAGCACAGATACGCAGTATTTT.